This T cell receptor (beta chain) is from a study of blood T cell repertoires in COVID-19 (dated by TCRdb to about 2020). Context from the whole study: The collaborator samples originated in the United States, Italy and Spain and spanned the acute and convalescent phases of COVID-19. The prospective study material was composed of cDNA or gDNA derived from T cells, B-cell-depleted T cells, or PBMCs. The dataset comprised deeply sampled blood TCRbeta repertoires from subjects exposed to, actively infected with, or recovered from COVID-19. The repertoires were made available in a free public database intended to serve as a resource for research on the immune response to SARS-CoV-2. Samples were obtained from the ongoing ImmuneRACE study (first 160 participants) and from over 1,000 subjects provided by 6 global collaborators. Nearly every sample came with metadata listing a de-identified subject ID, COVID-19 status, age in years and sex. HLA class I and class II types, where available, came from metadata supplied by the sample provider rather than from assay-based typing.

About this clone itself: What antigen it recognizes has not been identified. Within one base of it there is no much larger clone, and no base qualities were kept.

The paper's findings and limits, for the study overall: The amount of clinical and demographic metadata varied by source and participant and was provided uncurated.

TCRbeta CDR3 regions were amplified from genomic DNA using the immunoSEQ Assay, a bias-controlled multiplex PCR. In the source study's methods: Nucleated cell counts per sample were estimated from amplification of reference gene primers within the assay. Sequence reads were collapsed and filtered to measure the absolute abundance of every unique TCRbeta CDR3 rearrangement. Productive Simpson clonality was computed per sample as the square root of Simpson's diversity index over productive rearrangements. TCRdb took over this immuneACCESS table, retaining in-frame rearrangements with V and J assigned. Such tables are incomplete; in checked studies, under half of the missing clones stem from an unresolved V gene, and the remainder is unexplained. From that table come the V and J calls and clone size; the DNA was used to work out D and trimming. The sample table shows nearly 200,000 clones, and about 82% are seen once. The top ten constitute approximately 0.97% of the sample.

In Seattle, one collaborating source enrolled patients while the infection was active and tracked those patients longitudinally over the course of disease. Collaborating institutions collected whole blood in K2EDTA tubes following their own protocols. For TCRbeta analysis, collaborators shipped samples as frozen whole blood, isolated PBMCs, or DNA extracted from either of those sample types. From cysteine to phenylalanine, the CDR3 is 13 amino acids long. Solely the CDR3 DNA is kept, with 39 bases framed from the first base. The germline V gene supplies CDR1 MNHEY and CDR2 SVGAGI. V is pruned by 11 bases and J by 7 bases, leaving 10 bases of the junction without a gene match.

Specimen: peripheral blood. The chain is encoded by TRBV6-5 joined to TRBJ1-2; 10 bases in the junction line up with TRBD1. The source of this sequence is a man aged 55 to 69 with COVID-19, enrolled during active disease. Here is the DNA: TGTGCCTCCGGACAGGGGGAGGGTGTTGGCTACACCTTC. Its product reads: CASGQGEGVGYTF.